These T cell receptor beta chains were read from a single sample in a study of shared clonotypes between healthy human individuals. Method: immunoSEQ multiplex PCR; TCRdb's copy keeps in-frame clones and lacks some. This table has about 1 million clones, approximately 68% appearing once. Sequences were obtained from memory CD4+ T cells sorted from blood. The origin of the receptors is a man younger than 30 in good health. Both conserved end residues are part of each CDR3. The D gene is left open where the match is weak. Not all rows give a size; the values are once, few, many and, for expanded clones, a class.

V: TRBV11-2; J: TRBJ1-5; size: -; D: TRBD1; CDR3: CASSLTGVSNQPQHF
V: TRBV27; J: TRBJ2-1; size: -; D: TRBD2; CDR3: CASSRSLAGVSYNEQFF
V: TRBV6-5; J: TRBJ2-1; size: once; D: TRBD2; CDR3: CASSSYSGRARNEQFF
V: TRBV5-1; J: TRBJ2-5; size: -; D: -; CDR3: CASTTIGDPKMETQYF
V: TRBV20-1; J: TRBJ2-4; size: few; D: -; CDR3: CSAVLDIQYF
V: TRBV5-4; J: TRBJ2-1; size: -; D: -; CDR3: CASSPSVREEQFF
V: TRBV28; J: TRBJ1-2; size: -; D: -; CDR3: CASSRGGENYGYTF
V: TRBV4-2; J: TRBJ2-5; size: -; D: -; CDR3: CASSQDEGLQETQYF
V: TRBV18; J: TRBJ2-3; size: -; D: TRBD2; CDR3: CASSPGLGTDTQYF
V: TRBV6-1; J: TRBJ1-1; size: -; D: -; CDR3: CASSDQGITEAFF
V: TRBV6-6; J: TRBJ1-2; size: -; D: -; CDR3: CASSSQFYGYTF
V: TRBV7-2; J: TRBJ1-3; size: -; D: -; CDR3: CASSLGPGNTIYF
V: TRBV2; J: TRBJ2-7; size: -; D: -; CDR3: CASGDTFSWEQYF
V: TRBV7-9; J: TRBJ1-1; size: -; D: -; CDR3: CASSLQPNTEAFF
V: TRBV2; J: TRBJ1-5; size: -; D: TRBD1; CDR3: CASSDRDRAIKPQHF
V: TRBV7-6; J: TRBJ2-5; size: -; D: -; CDR3: CASSLDETQYF
V: TRBV25-1; J: TRBJ1-3; size: -; D: -; CDR3: CASSEPGDSGNTIYF
V: TRBV7-2; J: TRBJ2-7; size: -; D: -; CDR3: CASSRGQYYEQYF
V: TRBV27; J: TRBJ2-3; size: once; D: -; CDR3: CASSFRDFSDTQYF
V: TRBV6-5; J: TRBJ2-7; size: -; D: TRBD1; CDR3: CASSYGGQISYEQYF
V: TRBV11-2; J: TRBJ2-2; size: few; D: -; CDR3: CASSLAQVGLFF
V: TRBV5-1; J: TRBJ2-7; size: -; D: -; CDR3: CASSSGGSGVYEQYF
V: TRBV19; J: TRBJ2-1; size: -; D: TRBD2; CDR3: CASRPSGLAEQFF
V: TRBV9; J: TRBJ1-1; size: -; D: -; CDR3: CASSVGQRGTEAFF
V: TRBV6-6; J: TRBJ2-7; size: -; D: -; CDR3: CASSYGRVGYEQYF
V: TRBV11-2; J: TRBJ2-3; size: -; D: -; CDR3: CASSLQSRSTDTQYF
V: TRBV5-3; J: TRBJ2-7; size: -; D: -; CDR3: CARSPRPGKSYEQYF
V: TRBV19; J: TRBJ1-2; size: -; D: TRBD1; CDR3: CASSTGGQGIGYTF
V: TRBV27; J: TRBJ1-5; size: -; D: TRBD1; CDR3: CASSLYRGNQPQHF
V: TRBV7-2; J: TRBJ2-7; size: many; D: -; CDR3: CASSLGRQSYEQYF
V: TRBV7-8; J: TRBJ1-6; size: -; D: -; CDR3: CASSSHQGSPLHF
V: TRBV11-2; J: TRBJ2-1; size: few; D: -; CDR3: CASSRNGNHNEQFF
V: TRBV4-3; J: TRBJ1-4; size: -; D: -; CDR3: CASSADVLLATNEKLFF
V: TRBV19; J: TRBJ1-4; size: -; D: -; CDR3: CASSISRGRNEKLFF
V: TRBV30; J: TRBJ2-6; size: -; D: -; CDR3: CAWSEGNSGANVLTF
V: TRBV7-2; J: TRBJ1-3; size: -; D: -; CDR3: CASSLVDGGGSGNTIYF
V: TRBV6-5; J: TRBJ1-1; size: -; D: -; CDR3: CASSSQGFSTEAFF
V: TRBV30; J: TRBJ2-3; size: -; D: TRBD2; CDR3: CAWRGGWTQYF
V: TRBV6-4; J: TRBJ2-1; size: -; D: TRBD2; CDR3: CASSPAYERGGANEQFF
V: TRBV7-8; J: TRBJ2-7; size: -; D: -; CDR3: CASSPSGAGGPYEQYF
V: TRBV9; J: TRBJ1-6; size: -; D: TRBD1; CDR3: CASSLQGGELATVLHF
V: TRBV6-6; J: TRBJ2-2; size: few; D: TRBD1; CDR3: CASSYLETGSGELFF
V: TRBV19; J: TRBJ2-6; size: -; D: TRBD1; CDR3: CASSPHRGAGANVLTF
V: TRBV7-2; J: TRBJ1-1; size: few; D: TRBD1; CDR3: CASSLGRTGDEAFF
V: TRBV5-5; J: TRBJ2-5; size: once; D: TRBD1; CDR3: CASSLDRGGLLETQYF
V: TRBV30; J: TRBJ1-6; size: -; D: -; CDR3: CAWSGDRRDSPLHF
V: TRBV7-9; J: TRBJ1-5; size: -; D: -; CDR3: CASSTDSNQPQHF
V: TRBV6-6; J: TRBJ2-7; size: -; D: -; CDR3: CASSYASYEQYF
V: TRBV6-6; J: TRBJ1-3; size: -; D: -; CDR3: CASKDKDSGNTIYF
V: TRBV5-1; J: TRBJ1-1; size: -; D: -; CDR3: CASSPRPSGVYTEAFF
V: TRBV6-4; J: TRBJ2-1; size: -; D: TRBD2; CDR3: CASSAGLAGGLNEQFF
V: TRBV7-2; J: TRBJ2-1; size: few; D: TRBD1; CDR3: CASSLPGQGAGNEQFF
V: TRBV30; J: TRBJ1-2; size: -; D: TRBD1; CDR3: CAWSAQGVYGYTF
V: TRBV2; J: TRBJ1-1; size: once; D: -; CDR3: CASSETRGLGGTEAFF